Only a few counts were recorded for the clone carrying this T cell receptor beta chain. The data derive from a study of T-cell memory formation after mild COVID-19. TCRdb analysed the 5' RACE reads with MiXCR anew, one entry per CDR3 protein. The sample contains hundreds of thousands of distinct CDR3 sequences, over 15% of which appear only once. The germline V gene encodes CDR1 MGHRA and CDR2 YSYEKL. V lost 1 base, J lost 7 bases, and 14 bases lay in between. The CDR3 is 15 residues long. The sample taken for sequencing was PBMCs or a T cell subset sorted from them (not recorded which). The sequence derives from an adult woman who had mild COVID-19 (a few samples of this study predate the infection). Cell type and time point are not known. The rearrangement links TRBV4-1 to TRBJ2-1; D is uncertain. As DNA, the CDR3 is TGCGCCAGCAGCCAAGTTTCGAAGGTTTGGAATGAGCAGTTCTTC. It codes for CASSQVSKVWNEQFF.